Listed below are T cell receptor beta chains from one sample, sequenced in a study of T-cell memory formation after mild COVID-19. Via MiXCR, TCRdb re-called the 5' RACE reads, giving one row per CDR3 protein. The table includes under 400,000 distinct CDR3 sequences, over 25% detected once. The sequenced material came from PBMCs or a T cell subset sorted from them (not recorded which). The origin of the receptors is an adult woman who had mild COVID-19 (a few samples of this study predate the infection). Cell type and time point are not known. CDR3s include the opening cysteine and the closing phenylalanine or tryptophan. The D gene is left open where the match is weak. Clone sizes are given selectively: once, few, many, or a class where the clone is expanded.

size: .; length: 16; J: TRBJ2-3; V: TRBV7-9; D: .; DNA: TGTGCCAGCAGCCGCTCCTACAGCGCTAGCACAGATACGCAGTATTTT; CDR3: CASSRSYSASTDTQYF
size: .; length: 14; J: TRBJ2-5; V: TRBV5-1; D: TRBD1; DNA: TGCGCCAGCAGCCCCAGGACAGGGCCGGAGACCCAGTACTTC; CDR3: CASSPRTGPETQYF
size: .; length: 14; J: TRBJ2-7; V: TRBV2; D: .; DNA: TGTGCCAGCAGTACCCGAGTGGGGAACTACGAGCAGTACTTC; CDR3: CASSTRVGNYEQYF
size: few; length: 14; J: TRBJ2-7; V: TRBV20-1; D: TRBD2; DNA: TGCAGTGCCACGCATAGCGGGAGTATAAATGAGCAGTACTTC; CDR3: CSATHSGSINEQYF
size: few; length: 15; J: TRBJ2-2; V: TRBV29-1; D: .; DNA: TGCAGCGTTGGCGGCCGCCCTCCGAACACCGGGGAGCTGTTTTTT; CDR3: CSVGGRPPNTGELFF
size: .; length: 16; J: TRBJ2-5; V: TRBV11-2; D: TRBD2; DNA: TGTGCCAGCAGCTTAGGGCCCGGGGGGGGCCAAGAGACCCAGTACTTC; CDR3: CASSLGPGGGQETQYF
size: .; length: 16; J: TRBJ2-7; V: TRBV7-8; D: TRBD2; DNA: TGTGCCAGCAGCTTAGAGGCTAGCGGCAGCTCCTACGAGCAGTACTTC; CDR3: CASSLEASGSSYEQYF
size: few; length: 15; J: TRBJ2-4; V: TRBV12-3/TRBV12-4; D: .; DNA: TGTGCCAGCAGTTACGAATTTCAAACGAAAAACATTCAGTACTTC; CDR3: CASSYEFQTKNIQYF
size: .; length: 16; J: TRBJ2-1; V: TRBV7-6; D: TRBD2; DNA: TGTGCCAGCAGCTTGGGGAGCGGGGGAACCTACAATGAGCAGTTCTTC; CDR3: CASSLGSGGTYNEQFF
size: .; length: 15; J: TRBJ2-1; V: TRBV2; D: .; DNA: TGTGCCAGCAGTGATAGGCAGGGGATTGCGAATGAGCAGTTCTTC; CDR3: CASSDRQGIANEQFF
size: few; length: 13; J: TRBJ2-7; V: TRBV5-1; D: .; DNA: TGCGCCAGCAACTTCGACAGCCCCTACGAGCAGTACTTC; CDR3: CASNFDSPYEQYF
size: many; length: 14; J: TRBJ1-4; V: TRBV6-5; D: .; DNA: TGTGCCAGCAGTTACTCGGGGAGATCTGAAAAACTGTTTTTT; CDR3: CASSYSGRSEKLFF
size: .; length: 18; J: TRBJ2-1; V: TRBV7-8; D: TRBD2; DNA: TGTGCCAGCAGCTTAGTGACTAGCGGGACGAGCTCCTACAATGAGCAGTTCTTC; CDR3: CASSLVTSGTSSYNEQFF
size: .; length: 13; J: TRBJ2-7; V: TRBV6-5; D: .; DNA: TGTGCCAGCAGTTACGGACAAACCTACGAGCAGTACTTC; CDR3: CASSYGQTYEQYF
size: few; length: 14; J: TRBJ2-7; V: TRBV19; D: .; DNA: TGTGCCAGTAGTTTCATTGGACAGACGGGAGAGCAGTACTTC; CDR3: CASSFIGQTGEQYF
size: few; length: 13; J: TRBJ2-7; V: TRBV4-2; D: TRBD2; DNA: TGTGCCAGCAGCCAGCGGGAGAACAACGAGCAGTACTTC; CDR3: CASSQRENNEQYF
size: .; length: 15; J: TRBJ2-3; V: TRBV7-3; D: .; DNA: TGTGCCAGCAGCTTTCAGTTAGCTAGCACAGATACGCAGTATTTT; CDR3: CASSFQLASTDTQYF
size: .; length: 16; J: TRBJ2-3; V: TRBV6-5; D: TRBD1; DNA: TGTGCCAGCAGGACAGGGGGATCACCTCGTGGAGATACGCAGTATTTT; CDR3: CASRTGGSPRGDTQYF
size: .; length: 14; J: TRBJ1-5; V: TRBV12-3/TRBV12-4; D: TRBD1; DNA: TGTGCCAGCAGTCGAGGAGGGGGCCGGCAGCCCCAGCATTTT; CDR3: CASSRGGGRQPQHF
size: few; length: 15; J: TRBJ2-3; V: TRBV20-1; D: .; DNA: TGCAGTGCTAGAGATCTCGACAGAAGCACAGATACGCAGTATTTT; CDR3: CSARDLDRSTDTQYF
size: few; length: 16; J: TRBJ2-3; V: TRBV12-3/TRBV12-4; D: .; DNA: TGTGCCAGCAGTGCAGGGGGGCTAATCGGCACAGATACGCAGTATTTT; CDR3: CASSAGGLIGTDTQYF
size: .; length: 13; J: TRBJ2-1; V: TRBV6-2/TRBV6-3; D: .; DNA: TGTGCCAGCAGTTACTGGGACGCAGGTGAGCAGTTCTTC; CDR3: CASSYWDAGEQFF
size: .; length: 15; J: TRBJ2-7; V: TRBV7-9; D: .; DNA: TGTGCCAGCAGCTTAGAGGGAGGAATCCCCTACGAGCAGTACTTC; CDR3: CASSLEGGIPYEQYF
size: .; length: 14; J: TRBJ2-7; V: TRBV25-1; D: TRBD2; DNA: TGTGCCAGCAGTTCTAGCGGTAACTCCTACGAGCAGTACTTC; CDR3: CASSSSGNSYEQYF
size: few; length: 15; J: TRBJ2-7; V: TRBV12-3/TRBV12-4; D: TRBD1; DNA: TGTGCCAGCAGCCCGACGGGGGACAGGCCCTACGAGCAGTACTTC; CDR3: CASSPTGDRPYEQYF
size: .; length: 13; J: TRBJ2-3; V: TRBV6-4; D: .; DNA: TGTGCCACCCCGACGGACAGCACAGATACGCAGTATTTT; CDR3: CATPTDSTDTQYF
size: few; length: 13; J: TRBJ2-7; V: TRBV5-1; D: .; DNA: TGCGCCAGCAGGACCTACAGCTCCTACGAGCAGTACTTC; CDR3: CASRTYSSYEQYF
size: .; length: 13; J: TRBJ1-5; V: TRBV18; D: TRBD1; DNA: TGTGCCAGCTCGACGGGACAGGTACAGCCCCAGCATTTT; CDR3: CASSTGQVQPQHF
size: .; length: 14; J: TRBJ2-3; V: TRBV12-3/TRBV12-4; D: .; DNA: TGTGCCAGCACCTTGGGGGAGGAAACAGATACGCAGTATTTT; CDR3: CASTLGEETDTQYF
size: few; length: 13; J: TRBJ1-2; V: TRBV29-1; D: .; DNA: TGCAGCGTCGCGCCAACAGCACCTTATGGCTACACCTTC; CDR3: CSVAPTAPYGYTF